This T cell receptor beta chain originates from a study of blood T cell repertoires in COVID-19. Study summary: Samples of COVID-19 (acute and convalescent) were obtained from the United States, Italy and Spain. Sources were T cells, B-cell-depleted T cells, or PBMCs; the material itself was cDNA or gDNA.

As handled by the study authors: Nucleated cell counts were estimated from reference gene primer amplification. Sequencing used immunoSEQ multiplex PCR; TCRdb keeps in-frame clones, though not all of them. V, J and clone size were drawn from that table, and D and trimming were deduced from the DNA. The sample holds 650,000 to 800,000 clones, more than 80% seen once. This CDR3 region has 14 residues. Per the germline V gene, CDR1 is SGHDT and CDR2 is YYEEEE. Between the trimmed V and J ends, which lost 1 base and 2 bases, there was a span of 9 bases. The chain joins TRBV5-6 to TRBJ1-2; D possibly corresponds to TRBD1 (5 bases). The source is a woman under 30 with acute or convalescent COVID-19. Sequenced material: peripheral blood. The CDR3 region is CASSLTGSNYGYTF. For the CDR3, the DNA is TGTGCCAGCAGCTTGACAGGTTCCAACTATGGCTACACCTTC.